These 24 T cell receptor beta chains were all obtained from the same sample, sequenced in a study of graft-versus-host responses after intestinal transplantation. TCRdb's copy holds only in-frame clones and misses some; the assay was immunoSEQ multiplex PCR. The data hold around 38,000 clones, with 83% observed a single time. Specimen: PBMCs, collected more than 950 days after transplant. These receptors were taken from a human patient who received an intestinal transplant, so some T cells may come from the graft donor.

This clone was recorded only once. The chain recombines TRBV6-1 with TRBJ1-2; a weak D match, TRBD1 (5 bases). The CDR3 length is 15 residues. V dropped 4 bases and J dropped 2 bases, with 14 bases sitting between them. Germline V gene sequence: CDR1 MNHNS, CDR2 SASEGT. CDR3 in amino acids: CASSVVTGENYGYTF. For the CDR3, the DNA is TGTGCCAGCAGTGTTGTTACAGGAGAGAACTATGGCTACACCTTC.

The J gene is TRBJ2-3, the V gene TRBV7-9; D is perhaps TRBD1 (6 bases). The CDR3 loop spans 19 amino acids. In germline, CDR1 is SEHNR, CDR2 FQNEAQ (reference sequence). The V end was cut by 5 bases, the J end by 3 bases, with 27 bases between. The CDR3 DNA reads TGTGCCAGCAGCCCCAAGACTTCCCAAGGTCAGGACAGAACAGATACGCAGTATTTT. Translated: CASSPKTSQGQDRTDTQYF.

This chain joins TRBV6-5 and TRBJ2-5; D is tentatively TRBD1 or TRBD2 (5 bases each). With the DNA end fitting TRBJ2-7 better, the J assignment may be wrong. In germline, CDR1 is MNHEY, CDR2 SVGAGI. The CDR3 sequence is 13 residues long. The CDR3 DNA sequence: TGTGCCAGCAGTCGTGGGGGTAATTACGAGCAGTACTTC. Translated: CASSRGGNYEQYF.

The chain recombines TRBV11-2 with TRBJ2-1, with TRBD2 identical over 9 bases. The CDR3 has 17 residues. Germline-derived CDR1 and CDR2 are SGHAT and FQNNGV. Unmatched junction bases numbered 14, after V lost 3 bases and J lost 8 bases. The CDR3 DNA reads TGTGCCAGCAGCTTTCCCCGGTCGGCGGGGGGGCTCGATGAGCAGTTCTTC. This translates into CASSFPRSAGGLDEQFF.

V usage is TRBV6-1 and J usage is TRBJ2-5; 9 bases map to TRBD2. V shed 8 bases, J shed 5 bases, and the junction held 6 bases outside the gene matches. The CDR3 extends over 13 amino acids. The germline gives CDR1 MNHNS, CDR2 SASEGT. The CDR3 reads CASVGLAGETQYF. The CDR3 DNA is TGTGCCAGCGTGGGACTAGCCGGTGAGACCCAGTACTTC.

The rearrangement uses TRBV7-9 and TRBJ1-6; 8 bases are a match to TRBD1. The CDR3 runs to 14 residues. The V and J ends lost 5 bases and 5 bases, in that order; junction bases with no gene match: 2. The germline gives CDR1 SEHNR, CDR2 FQNEAQ (reference sequence). This CDR3 is CASSRQGNNSPLHF. The CDR3 DNA is TGTGCCAGCAGCCGACAGGGGAATAATTCACCCCTCCACTTT.

The chain employs TRBV4-1 and TRBJ2-3, with D tentatively TRBD1 or TRBD2 (6 bases each). Germline CDR1 is MGHRA and CDR2 is YSYEKL. The CDR3 has 13 amino acids. V lost 4 bases, J lost 7 bases, and 12 bases lay in between. This CDR3 is CASSPRGANTQYF. The CDR3 DNA reads as TGCGCCAGCAGCCCGAGGGGGGCAAATACGCAGTATTTT.

The chain is built from TRBV7-8 and TRBJ2-1, with unresolved D. Germline loops: CDR1 SGHVS, CDR2 FQNEAQ. Trimming took off 4 bases at V and 5 bases at J, with 15 bases between the two ends. This CDR3 region has 15 residues. The CDR3 loop is CASSSPTSTHNEQFF. In DNA, the CDR3 is TGTGCCAGCAGCTCCCCGACAAGTACCCACAATGAGCAGTTCTTC.

The chain has TRBV5-4 and TRBJ2-5; D is possibly TRBD2 (5 bases). This CDR3 contains 12 residues. Trimming removed 4 bases from V and 4 bases from J, with 8 bases in between. Germline CDR1 reads SGHNT; CDR2 reads YYREEE (reference sequence). For the CDR3, the DNA is TGTGCCAGCAGCCCAGGAGGAGAGACCCAGTACTTC. The encoded protein is CASSPGGETQYF.

Only one count was recorded for this clone. The chain joins TRBV27 to TRBJ2-3, with a weak D call TRBD1 (7 bases). V gave up 7 bases and J gave up 3 bases, with 17 bases separating them. The germline gives CDR1 MNHEY, CDR2 SMNVEV (reference sequence). The CDR3 sequence is 15 residues long. The CDR3, as DNA: TGTGCCAGCACGCCGACAGGGAGGTTGACAGATACGCAGTATTTT. Translation: CASTPTGRLTDTQYF.

V usage is TRBV14 and J usage is TRBJ2-1; D gene unclear. Trimming removed 4 bases from V and 0 bases from J, with 10 bases in between. There are 15 residues in the CDR3. Germline CDR1 reads SGHDN; CDR2 reads FVKESK. The CDR3 region has the DNA TGTGCCAGCAGCCCCTACATGGGCTCCTACAATGAGCAGTTCTTC. It is translated as CASSPYMGSYNEQFF.

The rearrangement uses TRBV25-1 and TRBJ2-5; D might be TRBD1 or TRBD2, each matching 5 bases. Trimming cost V 2 bases and J 3 bases, with 13 bases left between them. The CDR3 consists of 15 residues. Looked up from germline, CDR1 is MGHDK and CDR2 is SYGVNS. The CDR3 nucleotides are TGTGCCAGCAGTGAAGGGGACGGGGTAGAAGAGACCCAGTACTTC. This gives the protein CASSEGDGVEETQYF.

For the CDR3, the DNA is TGTGCCAGCAGCTTAGGCAGGGGGACAGATACGCAGTATTTT. Protein sequence: CASSLGRGTDTQYF. This chain uses TRBV11-1 with TRBJ2-3; TRBD1 matches 7 bases. The V segment lost 1 base and the J segment 3 bases; nucleotides outside the gene matches: 1. Per germline, CDR1 SGHAT and CDR2 FQDESV (reference sequence). This CDR3 is 14 amino acids long.

V gene TRBV19 combines with J gene TRBJ2-1, with 9 nucleotides matching TRBD2. The CDR3 has 15 amino acids. The ends lost 7 bases at V and 6 bases at J; junction bases unmatched: 10. CDR1 is LNHDA, CDR2 SQIVND, per germline (reference sequence). The CDR3: CASNGGGRAPNEQFF. The CDR3 DNA reads as TGTGCCAGTAACGGTGGCGGGAGGGCCCCCAATGAGCAGTTCTTC.

The chain joins TRBV28 to TRBJ1-1, with unresolved D. The CDR3 runs 15 residues. V was cut by 7 bases and J by 1 base, with 16 bases left in between. CDR1 is MDHEN and CDR2 is SYDVKM in the germline V gene. The CDR3 nucleotides read TGTGCCAGCACCCCACGACTTCCGAGGAACACTGAAGCTTTCTTT. This encodes CASTPRLPRNTEAFF.

The sample holds one count of this clone. The chain carries TRBV5-4 and TRBJ1-4, with D unclear. The germline V and J ends were trimmed by 5 bases and 4 bases, with 15 bases remaining between them. The CDR3 extends over 15 amino acids. Germline V gene data show CDR1 as SGHNT and CDR2 as YYREEE (reference sequence). For the CDR3, the DNA is TGTGCCAGCAGGCCTTCGCGGGGAGATAATGAAAAACTGTTTTTT. Protein: CASRPSRGDNEKLFF.

The rearrangement links TRBV19 to TRBJ1-2, with 10 bases matching TRBD1. This CDR3 is 11 amino acids long. CDR1 and CDR2 from the germline V gene are LNHDA and SQIVND (reference sequence). With 8 bases clipped from V and 6 bases from J, the junction kept 0 bases outside the gene matches. The CDR3 sequence is CASGQGDGYTF. CDR3 nucleotides: TGTGCCAGTGGACAGGGGGATGGCTACACCTTC.

The chain links TRBV19 to TRBJ2-7; 9 positions match TRBD1. With V trimmed by 3 bases and J by 3 bases, 6 bases remained unmatched. CDR3 length: 15 residues. CDR1 is LNHDA and CDR2 is SQIVND in the germline V gene (reference sequence). This CDR3 reads CASSIMGQGHYEQYF. The CDR3 DNA reads as TGTGCCAGTAGTATTATGGGACAGGGCCACTACGAGCAGTACTTC.

Note on this clone: This specimen includes other DNA sequences encoding the same CDR3. The chain recombines TRBV28 with TRBJ2-5; 11 bases match TRBD2. CDR3 length: 16 amino acids. J gave up 4 bases and V 5 bases, and 9 bases lay outside the gene matches. From germline, CDR1 is MDHEN and CDR2 SYDVKM. The CDR3 region has the DNA TGTGCCAGCAGTCCTCATAGCGGGGGGGCCGTAGAGACCCAGTACTTC. Residues: CASSPHSGGAVETQYF.

This rearrangement joins TRBV10-3 to TRBJ1-2; weak D call: TRBD1 (5 bases). CDR3 length equals 15 residues. V was clipped by 3 bases and J by 0 bases, with 11 bases between them. Germline V CDR1 and CDR2: ENHRY, SYGVKD. CDR3 DNA: TGTGCCATCAGTGACCCCGGGGGGGCTAACTATGGCTACACCTTC. Its protein is CAISDPGGANYGYTF.

V gene TRBV7-9 combines with J gene TRBJ2-7; 8 bases fit TRBD1. The V and J ends lost 5 bases and 2 bases, in that order; junction bases with no gene match: 11. The CDR3 consists of 16 residues. CDR1 is SEHNR and CDR2 is FQNEAQ in the germline V gene (reference sequence). CDR3 loop: CASSPARTGRAYEQYF. DNA of the CDR3: TGTGCCAGCAGCCCCGCGAGGACAGGGAGAGCCTACGAGCAGTACTTC.

V is TRBV7-9 and J is TRBJ2-2; no definite D call. The V end lost 4 bases, the J end lost 3 bases, and 15 bases lay between the germline ends. The CDR3 sequence is 16 residues long. Germline CDR1 SEHNR, CDR2 FQNEAQ (reference sequence). The CDR3 here is CASSWPQDGYTGELFF. As DNA, the CDR3 is TGTGCCAGCAGCTGGCCGCAAGACGGGTACACCGGGGAGCTGTTTTTT.

The chain joins TRBV18 to TRBJ1-2, with D hard to call. The CDR3 extends over 15 amino acids. Germline V gene sequence: CDR1 KGHSH, CDR2 LQKENI. The V and J ends lost 3 bases and 8 bases respectively, with 19 bases between them. CDR3 bases: TGTGCCAGCTCACCGGACGCACGGGAGCGTGGGGGCTACACCTTC. Translated: CASSPDARERGGYTF.

The gene calls are TRBV14 and TRBJ1-1; a possible D gene is TRBD1 (6 bases). Per the germline V gene, CDR1 is SGHDN and CDR2 is FVKESK. This CDR3 has 14 amino acids. V was clipped by 3 bases and J by 6 bases, with 14 bases between them. The CDR3 protein is CASSHSRAGAEAFF. For the CDR3, the DNA is TGTGCCAGCAGCCATTCCCGAGCAGGGGCTGAAGCTTTCTTT.